This T cell receptor (beta chain) came from a study of T cell responses to AZD1222 COVID-19 vaccine (dated by TCRdb to the early 2020s). General notes on the study: AZD1222 recipients given second doses at about 4 weeks or at about 12 weeks were pooled, since spike-specific TCR depth and breadth were not found to differ between the two schedules. A total of 230 to 250 trial participants underwent TCR sequencing, of whom 207 received two doses of AZD1222 and 26 received two doses of the MenACWY control vaccine. Trial participants were enrolled by age into subgroups of 18-55, 56-69 and 70-plus years, and about 150, 27 and 61 TCR-sequenced participants, respectively, were included in these subgroups. The full study reports these points: Spike-specific TCR breadth and depth rose significantly after two AZD1222 doses compared with day 0 and with MenACWY recipients. Epitopes outside the regions mutated in the B.1.351 and B.1.1.7 variants were reportedly recognized by nearly half of the unique spike-specific TCRs. In the small 56-69-year group, the increase in depth fell short of significance, most likely because of low power. Conclusions about previously exposed vaccinees are limited, since just five to seven AZD1222 recipients were seropositive for SARS-CoV-2 at baseline. Because no day 14 peak-response samples were available, repertoires were characterized only after the peak T cell response. The vaccine-associated CD4 TCRs covered the entire spike protein, and the dominant responses fell in regions 160-218 and 743-854. Most participants were white British and females outnumbered males, and the authors suggested that clonal diversity may have been underestimated.

The CDR3 regions of human TCRbeta chains were subjected to immunosequencing. The published analysis was carried out like this. TCRs in the repertoires were matched against a reference library of SARS-CoV-2-specific TCRs that had been generated with the MIRA antigen-specificity platform. Breadth meant the fraction of unique TCRs that were SARS-CoV-2-associated, whereas depth meant the fraction of total T cells that were SARS-CoV-2-associated. Using the MIRA data, each spike-specific TCR was assigned both to the spike region to which the TCR was reactive and to a CD4 or CD8 class. Log10-transformed breadth and depth values were compared by one-way ANOVA with Sidak's multiple comparisons tests. TCRdb re-hosts the immuneACCESS table, in-frame sequences only. Its copies lack some clones; in the studies checked, an unresolved V gene accounts for under half of them, and the cause for the rest is not known. V and J calls and clone size are as listed in that table; D and trimming were resolved from the DNA. This sample lists around 140,000 clones; under 95% were detected once. The ten largest clones add up to approximately 9% of the sample.

Turning to this clone: Its antigen is currently not known. No quality values exist for individual bases; no much larger clone is one base distant.

Taken with the paper, the label for time point translates to: baseline before first vaccination. Vaccinee samples came from UK trials COV001 and COV002, including a single-blind randomized controlled phase 2/3 trial of AZD1222 (ChAdOx1 nCoV-19) in healthy adults. For TCRbeta chain sequencing, PBMC samples were collected from trial participants at day 0 and at day 28 after the second dose. The germline V gene encodes CDR1 KGHSH and CDR2 LQKENI. The CDR3 runs 13 amino acids, cysteine and phenylalanine included. The sequence is cut down to CDR3 DNA, 39 bases in frame from base 1. Trimming costs V 1 base and J 7 bases, and their ends lie 5 bases apart.

The TCR originated in an adult in good health. The sample consisted of peripheral blood, taken on day 0 of AZD1222 vaccination. The receptor chain draws on TRBV18 and TRBJ1-6; the D segment cannot be called with confidence. DNA sequence: TGTGCCAGCTCACCACGAGAGAATTCACCCCTCCACTTT. It codes for CASSPRENSPLHF.